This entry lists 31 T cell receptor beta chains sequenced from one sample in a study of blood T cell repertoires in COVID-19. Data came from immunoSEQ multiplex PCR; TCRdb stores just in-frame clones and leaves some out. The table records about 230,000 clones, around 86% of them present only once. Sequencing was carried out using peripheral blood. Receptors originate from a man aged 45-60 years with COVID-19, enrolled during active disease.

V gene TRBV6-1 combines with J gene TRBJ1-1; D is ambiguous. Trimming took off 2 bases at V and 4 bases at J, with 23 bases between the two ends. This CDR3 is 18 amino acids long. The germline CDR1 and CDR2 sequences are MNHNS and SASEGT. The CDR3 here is CASSEINRVNPRGTEAFF. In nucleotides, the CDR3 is TGTGCCAGCAGTGAAATTAACCGAGTCAACCCTAGAGGCACTGAAGCTTTCTTT.

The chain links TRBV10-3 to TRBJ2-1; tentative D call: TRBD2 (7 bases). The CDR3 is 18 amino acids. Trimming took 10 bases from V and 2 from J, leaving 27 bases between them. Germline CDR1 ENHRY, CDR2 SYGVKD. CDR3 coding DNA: TGTGCCACCCATGCGGGGGCGGGACGATCCTCCCCCTACAATGAGCAGTTCTTC. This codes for CATHAGAGRSSPYNEQFF.

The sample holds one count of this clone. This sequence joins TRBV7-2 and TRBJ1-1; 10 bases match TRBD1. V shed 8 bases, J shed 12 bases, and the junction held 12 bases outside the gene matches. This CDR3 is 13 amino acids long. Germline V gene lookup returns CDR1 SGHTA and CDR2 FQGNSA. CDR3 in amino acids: CASSLRQGAPSFF. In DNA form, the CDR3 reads TGTGCCAGCTCACTTAGACAGGGGGCGCCGTCTTTCTTT. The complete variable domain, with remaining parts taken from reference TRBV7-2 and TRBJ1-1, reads GAGVSQSPSNKVTEKGKDVELRCDPISGHTALYWYRQSLGQGLEFLIYFQGNSAPDKSGLPSDRFSAERTGGSVSTLTIQRTQQEDSAVYLCASSLRQGAPSFFGQGTRLTVV.

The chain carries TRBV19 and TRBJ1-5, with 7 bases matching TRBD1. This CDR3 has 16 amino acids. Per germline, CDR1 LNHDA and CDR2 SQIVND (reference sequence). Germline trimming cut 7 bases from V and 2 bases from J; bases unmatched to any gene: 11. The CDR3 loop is CASNTGASDRNQPQHF. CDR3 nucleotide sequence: TGTGCCAGTAATACAGGGGCGTCTGATCGCAATCAGCCCCAGCATTTT.

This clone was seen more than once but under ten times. Here the CDR3 reads CASITGTGHSTGELFF. The CDR3 bases are TGTGCCAGTATCACCGGGACAGGACATAGTACCGGGGAGCTGTTTTTT. The chain recombines TRBV19 with TRBJ2-2, with 8 bases fitting TRBD1. The CDR3 loop spans 16 amino acids. V was clipped by 7 bases and J by 5 bases; unmatched bases: 12. Germline CDR1 and CDR2: LNHDA and SQIVND (reference sequence).

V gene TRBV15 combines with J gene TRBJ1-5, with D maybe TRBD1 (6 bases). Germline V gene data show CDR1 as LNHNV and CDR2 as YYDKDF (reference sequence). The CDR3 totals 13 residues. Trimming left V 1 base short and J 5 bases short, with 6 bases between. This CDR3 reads CATSRGTDQPQHF. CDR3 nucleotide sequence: TGTGCCACCAGCAGAGGGACAGATCAGCCCCAGCATTTT.

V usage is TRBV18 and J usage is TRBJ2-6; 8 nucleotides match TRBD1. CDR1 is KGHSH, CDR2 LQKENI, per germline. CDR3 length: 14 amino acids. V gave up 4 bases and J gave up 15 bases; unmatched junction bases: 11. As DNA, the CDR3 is TGTGCCAGCTCACTCCGGGACAGGAGCTTTGGCCTGACTTTC. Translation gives CASSLRDRSFGLTF. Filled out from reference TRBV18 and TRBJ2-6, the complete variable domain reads NAGVMQNPRHLVRRRGQEARLRCSPMKGHSHVYWYRQLPEEGLKFMVYLQKENIIDESGMPKERFSAEFPKEGPSILRIQQVVRGDSAAYFCASSLRDRSFGLTFGAGSRLTVL.

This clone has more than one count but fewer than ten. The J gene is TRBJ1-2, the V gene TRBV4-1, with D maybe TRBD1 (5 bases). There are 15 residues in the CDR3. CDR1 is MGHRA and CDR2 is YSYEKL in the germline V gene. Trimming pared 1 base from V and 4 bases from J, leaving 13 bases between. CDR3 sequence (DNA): TGCGCCAGCAGCCAAGGGGGGGTAAAGAGCTATGGCTACACCTTC. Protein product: CASSQGGVKSYGYTF.

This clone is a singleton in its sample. The CDR3 bases are TGTGCCAGCAGCCTCCGGCTAGTGCCCACCGAGCAGTACTTC. It specifies CASSLRLVPTEQYF. The chain links TRBV3-1 (or the pseudogene TRBV3-2) to TRBJ2-7; no clear D. The V gene's germline CDR1 is LGHDT and CDR2 YNNKEL (reference sequence). This CDR3 spans 14 amino acids. V lost 4 bases and J lost 6, with 16 bases in between.

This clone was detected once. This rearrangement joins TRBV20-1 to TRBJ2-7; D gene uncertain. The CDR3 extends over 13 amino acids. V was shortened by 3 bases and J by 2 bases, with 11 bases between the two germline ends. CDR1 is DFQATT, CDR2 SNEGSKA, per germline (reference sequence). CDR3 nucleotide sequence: TGCAGTGCTAGTTCGTCGATAGCCTACGAGCAGTACTTC. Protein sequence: CSASSSIAYEQYF.

The CDR3, as DNA: TGTGCCAGCAGTTTATGGACTAGTAGGTACAATGAGCAGTTCTTC. Its translation: CASSLWTSRYNEQFF. The rearrangement uses TRBV27 and TRBJ2-1; 7 bases map to TRBD2. The CDR3 contains 15 residues. Germline CDR1 MNHEY, CDR2 SMNVEV (reference sequence). V lost 1 base, J lost 4 bases, and 4 bases stayed unmatched.

CDR3 loop: CASSQDRAQPQHF. In DNA form, the CDR3 reads TGTGCCAGCTCTCAAGACAGGGCCCAGCCCCAGCATTTT. The rearrangement joins TRBV18 to TRBJ1-5; 7 positions agree with TRBD1. The CDR3 spans 13 residues. The V gene's germline CDR1 is KGHSH and CDR2 LQKENI. V dropped 6 bases and J dropped 7; count of bases not matched to a gene: 6.

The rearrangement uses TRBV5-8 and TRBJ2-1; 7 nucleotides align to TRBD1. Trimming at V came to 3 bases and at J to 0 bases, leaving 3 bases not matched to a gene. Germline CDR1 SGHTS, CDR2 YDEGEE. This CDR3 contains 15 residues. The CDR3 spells CASSYGTDSYNEQFF. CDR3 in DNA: TGTGCCAGCAGCTACGGGACAGACTCCTACAATGAGCAGTTCTTC.

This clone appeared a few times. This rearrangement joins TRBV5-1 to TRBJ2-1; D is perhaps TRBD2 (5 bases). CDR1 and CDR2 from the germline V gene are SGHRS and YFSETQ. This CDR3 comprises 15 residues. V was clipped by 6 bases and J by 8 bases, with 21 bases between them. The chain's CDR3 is CASTPRDIYFDEQFF. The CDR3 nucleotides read TGCGCCAGCACCCCACGGGATATTTATTTCGATGAGCAGTTCTTC.

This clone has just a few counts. CDR3: CASSYPGNHGYTF. Here the CDR3 DNA reads TGTGCCAGCAGTTATCCGGGGAACCATGGCTACACCTTC. The V call is TRBV6-5, the J call TRBJ1-2; D gene uncertain. Germline assignment: CDR1 MNHEY and CDR2 SVGAGI. This CDR3 region has 13 residues. Trimming left V 3 bases short and J 6 bases short, with 11 bases between.

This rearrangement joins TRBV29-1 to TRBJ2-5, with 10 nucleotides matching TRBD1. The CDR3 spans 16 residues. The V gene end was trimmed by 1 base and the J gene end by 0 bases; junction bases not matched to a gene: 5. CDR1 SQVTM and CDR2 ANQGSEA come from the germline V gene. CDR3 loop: CSVEVPGQGYQETQYF. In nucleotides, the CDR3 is TGCAGCGTTGAAGTTCCGGGACAGGGGTACCAAGAGACCCAGTACTTC.

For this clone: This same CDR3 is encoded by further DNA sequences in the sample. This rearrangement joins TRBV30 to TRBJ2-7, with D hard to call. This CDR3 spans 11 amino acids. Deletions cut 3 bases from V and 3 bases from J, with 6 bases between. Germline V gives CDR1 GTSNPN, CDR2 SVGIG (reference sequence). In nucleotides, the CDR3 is TGTGCCTGGAGCGTTAGCTACGAGCAGTACTTC. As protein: CAWSVSYEQYF.

Here the CDR3 reads CASSYNPYEQYF. The CDR3, as DNA: TGTGCCAGCTCCTATAATCCCTACGAGCAGTACTTC. This chain connects TRBV12-3 or TRBV12-4 to TRBJ2-7; D gene ambiguous. The CDR3 loop spans 12 amino acids. Between the trimmed V and J ends, which lost 8 bases and 2 bases, there was a span of 10 bases.

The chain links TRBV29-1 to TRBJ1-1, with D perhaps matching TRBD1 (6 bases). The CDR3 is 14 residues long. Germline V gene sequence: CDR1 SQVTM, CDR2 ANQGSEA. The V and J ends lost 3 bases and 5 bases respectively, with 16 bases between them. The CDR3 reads CSVEAGGLGTEAFF. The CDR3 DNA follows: TGCAGCGTTGAGGCGGGGGGGCTGGGGACTGAAGCTTTCTTT.

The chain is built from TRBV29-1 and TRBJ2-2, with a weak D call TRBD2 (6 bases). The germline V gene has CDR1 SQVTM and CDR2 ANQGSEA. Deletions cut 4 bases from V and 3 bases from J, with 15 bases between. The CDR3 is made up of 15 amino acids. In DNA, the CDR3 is TGCAGCGTTGCGATGCTGCGGGAACACACCGGGGAGCTGTTTTTT. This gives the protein CSVAMLREHTGELFF.

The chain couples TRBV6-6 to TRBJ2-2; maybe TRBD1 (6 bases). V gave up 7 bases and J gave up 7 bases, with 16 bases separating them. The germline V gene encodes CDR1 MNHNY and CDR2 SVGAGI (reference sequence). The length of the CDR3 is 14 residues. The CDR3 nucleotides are TGTGCCAGCACCCACCCAGGGGTAGGCGGGGAGCTGTTTTTT. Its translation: CASTHPGVGGELFF.

CDR3 region: CASSLVRLAGGSNTGELFF. The CDR3 nucleotides are TGTGCCAGTAGTTTGGTCCGACTAGCGGGAGGTTCGAACACCGGGGAGCTGTTTTTT. The chain employs TRBV19 and TRBJ2-2; 13 nucleotides line up with TRBD2. V dropped 5 bases and J dropped 0; count of bases not matched to a gene: 9. The CDR3 contains 19 residues. Looked up from germline, CDR1 is LNHDA and CDR2 is SQIVND (reference sequence).

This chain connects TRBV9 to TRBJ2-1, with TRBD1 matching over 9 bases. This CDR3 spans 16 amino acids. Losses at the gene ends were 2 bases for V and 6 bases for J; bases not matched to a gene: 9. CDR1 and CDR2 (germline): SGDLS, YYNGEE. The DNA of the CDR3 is TGTGCCAGCAGCGTTGGGGGGACAGGGCATTTCAATGAGCAGTTCTTC. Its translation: CASSVGGTGHFNEQFF.

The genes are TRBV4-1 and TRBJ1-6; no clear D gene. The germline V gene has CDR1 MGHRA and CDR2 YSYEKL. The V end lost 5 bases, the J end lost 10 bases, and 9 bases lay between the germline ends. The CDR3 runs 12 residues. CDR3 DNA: TGCGCCAGCAGCTCAACGGGGTCACCCCTCCACTTT. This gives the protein CASSSTGSPLHF.

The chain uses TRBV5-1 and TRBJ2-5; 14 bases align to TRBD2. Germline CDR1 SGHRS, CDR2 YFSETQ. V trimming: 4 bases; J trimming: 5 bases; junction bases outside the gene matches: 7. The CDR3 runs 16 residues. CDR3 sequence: CASSPWTSGGRETQYF. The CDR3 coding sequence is TGCGCCAGCAGCCCCTGGACTAGCGGGGGGCGGGAGACCCAGTACTTC.

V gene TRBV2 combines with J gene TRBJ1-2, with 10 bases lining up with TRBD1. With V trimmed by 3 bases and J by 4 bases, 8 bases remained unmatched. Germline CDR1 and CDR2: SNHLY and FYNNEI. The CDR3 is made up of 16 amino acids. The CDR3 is CASSERQGALGYGYTF. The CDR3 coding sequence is TGTGCCAGCAGTGAGAGACAGGGGGCTCTAGGCTATGGCTACACCTTC.

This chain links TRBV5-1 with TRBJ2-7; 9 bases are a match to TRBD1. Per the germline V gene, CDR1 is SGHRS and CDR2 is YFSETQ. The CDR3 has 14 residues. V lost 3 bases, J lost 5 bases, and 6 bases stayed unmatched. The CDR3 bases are TGCGCCAGCAGCTCCGGGACAGGGTCCCACGAGCAGTACTTC. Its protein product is CASSSGTGSHEQYF.

The CDR3, as DNA: TGTGCCAGTAGCGGTGGCGGGGGACTTTACGAGCAGTACTTC. It encodes CASSGGGGLYEQYF. The rearrangement links TRBV7-2 to TRBJ2-7; TRBD2 agrees at 7 bases. Trimming cost V 9 bases and J 4 bases; bases outside gene matches: 12. Germline loops: CDR1 SGHTA, CDR2 FQGNSA. This CDR3 is 14 amino acids long.

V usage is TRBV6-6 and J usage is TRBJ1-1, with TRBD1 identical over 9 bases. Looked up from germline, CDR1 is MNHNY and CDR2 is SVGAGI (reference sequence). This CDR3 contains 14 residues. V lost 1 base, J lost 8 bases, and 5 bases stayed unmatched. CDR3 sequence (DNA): TGTGCCAGCAGTTACTTGGGACAGGGCCTCGAAGCTTTCTTT. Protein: CASSYLGQGLEAFF.

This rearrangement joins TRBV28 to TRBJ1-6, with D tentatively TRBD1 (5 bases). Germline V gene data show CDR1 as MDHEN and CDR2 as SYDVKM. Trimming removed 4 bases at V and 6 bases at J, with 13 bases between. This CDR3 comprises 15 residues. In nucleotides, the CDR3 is TGTGCCAGCAGTTCTGGGGCAGTGGGTAATTCACCCCTCCACTTT. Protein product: CASSSGAVGNSPLHF.

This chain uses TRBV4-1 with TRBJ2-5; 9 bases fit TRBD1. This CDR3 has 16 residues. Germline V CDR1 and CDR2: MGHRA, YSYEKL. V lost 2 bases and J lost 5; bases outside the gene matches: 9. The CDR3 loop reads CASSQKDTGGRETQYF. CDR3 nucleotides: TGCGCCAGCAGCCAAAAAGACACAGGGGGCCGGGAGACCCAGTACTTC.